Following are 8 T cell receptor beta chains from one sample sequenced in a study of Graves' ophthalmopathy and Graves' hyperthyroidism. Amplifying from RNA transcripts, the study obtained TCR beta CDR3 regions. The workflow started with a first-round RT-PCR run with HTBI primers and then moved on to a second-round multiplex PCR. TCRdb ran MiXCR on the multiplex PCR reads and lists one entry per CDR3 protein. The table includes 170,000 or so distinct CDR3 sequences, roughly two fifths detected once. Sequences were obtained from peripheral blood. The receptors were sampled from a man younger than 45 with Graves' ophthalmopathy.

J is TRBJ2-5 and V is TRBV7-9; a possible D gene is TRBD1 (6 bases). The ends were cut back, 3 bases at V and 3 bases at J, with 11 bases in the middle. This CDR3 spans 14 amino acids. CDR1 is SEHNR, CDR2 FQNEAQ, per germline (reference sequence). The CDR3, as DNA: TGTGCCAGCAGCTTCAACAGGGTCGAAGAGACCCAGTACTTC. Protein sequence: CASSFNRVEETQYF.

In its sample, this clonotype was seen once. The J gene is TRBJ1-6, the V gene TRBV2; D remains unclear. V was cut by 6 bases and J by 0 bases, with 9 bases left in between. Per the germline V gene, CDR1 is SNHLY and CDR2 is FYNNEI. The CDR3 totals 15 residues. CDR3 loop: CASSSQSSYNSPLHF. The CDR3 nucleotides read TGTGCCAGCAGCTCCCAGAGCTCCTATAATTCACCCCTCCACTTT.

This clonotype was detected many times. CDR3 amino acids: CASSYPGRNYGYTF. The DNA of the CDR3 is TGTGCCAGCAGTTACCCCGGTCGGAACTATGGCTACACCTTC. The chain combines TRBV6-2 or TRBV6-3 with TRBJ1-2; the D is unclear. V shed 2 bases and J shed 2 bases, with 9 bases lying between them. The CDR3 totals 14 residues. Germline CDR1 and CDR2: MNHEY and SVGEGT.

J is TRBJ2-7 and V is TRBV6-2 or TRBV6-3; 9 bases match TRBD1. The J segment lost 6 bases and the V segment lost 6 bases, leaving 9 bases of the junction unmatched. There are 14 residues in the CDR3. Per germline, CDR1 MNHEY and CDR2 SVGEGT. The CDR3 loop is CASSKQGAQAEQYF. DNA for the CDR3: TGTGCCAGCAGCAAACAGGGGGCGCAGGCCGAGCAGTACTTC.

This clonotype has at least ten counts. CDR3 region: CSAVTGGGDSTGELFF. The CDR3 nucleotides read TGCAGTGCTGTTACCGGGGGAGGGGACAGCACCGGGGAGCTGTTTTTT. The chain has TRBV20-1 and TRBJ2-2; possibly TRBD1 or TRBD2 for D (7 bases each). There are 16 residues in the CDR3. CDR1 and CDR2 from the germline V gene are DFQATT and SNEGSKA (reference sequence). V lost 5 bases to trimming and J lost 4 bases, with 20 bases between them.

This clonotype was observed at least ten times. The V call is TRBV15, the J call TRBJ2-7; D remains unclear. In germline, CDR1 is LNHNV, CDR2 YYDKDF (reference sequence). Between the trimmed V and J ends, which lost 3 bases and 3 bases, there was a span of 12 bases. The CDR3 length is 14 residues. The DNA of the CDR3 is TGTGCCACCAGCAGGTCGGGCGTCAGCTACGAGCAGTACTTC. Protein: CATSRSGVSYEQYF.

There are a few counts of this clonotype. V is TRBV30 and J is TRBJ2-4; D is ambiguous. CDR1 and CDR2 (germline): GTSNPN, SVGIG (reference sequence). The CDR3 has 11 amino acids. V lost 2 bases to trimming and J lost 8 bases, with 7 bases between them. CDR3 in DNA: TGTGCCTGGAGTCCAGGACACATTCAGTACTTC. Its translation: CAWSPGHIQYF.

This clonotype was observed many times. The chain links TRBV12-3 or TRBV12-4 to TRBJ2-7, with unresolved D. The CDR3 is 14 residues long. V lost 3 bases and J 3 bases, leaving 12 bases between the germline ends. The DNA for the CDR3 is TGTGCCAGCAGTTTTTCCGGCAGACACTACGAGCAGTACTTC. Translated: CASSFSGRHYEQYF.